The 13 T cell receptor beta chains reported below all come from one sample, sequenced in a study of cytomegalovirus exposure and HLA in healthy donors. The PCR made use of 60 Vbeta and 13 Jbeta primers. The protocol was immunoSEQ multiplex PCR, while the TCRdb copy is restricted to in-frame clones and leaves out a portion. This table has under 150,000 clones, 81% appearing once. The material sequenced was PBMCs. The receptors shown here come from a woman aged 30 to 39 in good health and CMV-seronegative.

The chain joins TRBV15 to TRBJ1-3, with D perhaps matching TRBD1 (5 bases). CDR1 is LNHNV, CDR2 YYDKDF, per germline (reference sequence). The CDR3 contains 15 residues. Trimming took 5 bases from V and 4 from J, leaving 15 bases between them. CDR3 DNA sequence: TGTGCCACCAGCGGATTAAGGGGATCAGGAAACACCATATATTTT. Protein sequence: CATSGLRGSGNTIYF.

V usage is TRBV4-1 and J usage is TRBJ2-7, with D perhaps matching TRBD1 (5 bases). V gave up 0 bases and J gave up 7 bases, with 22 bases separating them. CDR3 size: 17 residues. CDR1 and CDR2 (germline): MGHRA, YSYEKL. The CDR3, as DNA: TGCGCCAGCAGCCAAGAAAGAATGGTCAGACCCAAGGGGGAGCAGTACTTC. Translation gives CASSQERMVRPKGEQYF.

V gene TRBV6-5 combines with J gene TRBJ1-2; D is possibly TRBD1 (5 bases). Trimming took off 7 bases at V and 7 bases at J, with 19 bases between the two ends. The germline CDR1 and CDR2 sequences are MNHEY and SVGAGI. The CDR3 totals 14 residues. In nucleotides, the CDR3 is TGTGCCAGCACCACTGGTACAGGAAAAGTTGGCTACACCTTC. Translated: CASTTGTGKVGYTF.

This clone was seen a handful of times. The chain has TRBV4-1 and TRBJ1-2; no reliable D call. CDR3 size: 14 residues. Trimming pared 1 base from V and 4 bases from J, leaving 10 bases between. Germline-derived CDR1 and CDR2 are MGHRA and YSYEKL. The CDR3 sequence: CASSQVAPLYGYTF. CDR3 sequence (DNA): TGCGCCAGCAGCCAAGTGGCCCCGCTCTATGGCTACACCTTC.

CDR3 in amino acids: CASSLSPVPYEQYF. The CDR3 coding sequence is TGTGCCAGCAGCTTATCACCGGTACCCTACGAGCAGTACTTC. The rearrangement uses TRBV11-2 and TRBJ2-7; D remains ambiguous. The CDR3 is made up of 14 amino acids. Per the germline V gene, CDR1 is SGHAT and CDR2 is FQNNGV. The V end lost 2 bases, the J end lost 2 bases, and 10 bases lay between the germline ends.

The CDR3 region is CAWSLSRGQANSPLHF. CDR3 bases: TGTGCCTGGAGCCTTTCTCGCGGACAGGCTAATTCACCCCTCCACTTT. This chain uses TRBV30 with TRBJ1-6; the match to TRBD1 covers 7 bases. V dropped 3 bases and J dropped 6; count of bases not matched to a gene: 11. CDR1 is GTSNPN and CDR2 is SVGIG in the germline V gene (reference sequence). This CDR3 has 16 residues.

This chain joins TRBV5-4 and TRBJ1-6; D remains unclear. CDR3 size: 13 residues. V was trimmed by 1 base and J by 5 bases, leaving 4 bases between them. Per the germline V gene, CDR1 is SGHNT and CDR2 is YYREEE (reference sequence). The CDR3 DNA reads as TGTGCCAGCAGCTTGCAGAATAATTCACCCCTCCACTTT. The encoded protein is CASSLQNNSPLHF.

As DNA, the CDR3 is TGTGCCAGCAGCCTGGGGGGGGGCGCGCCCAGTGAAAAACTGTTTTTT. Translated: CASSLGGGAPSEKLFF. V gene TRBV9 combines with J gene TRBJ1-4; perhaps TRBD1 as D (6 bases). CDR1 SGDLS and CDR2 YYNGEE come from the germline V gene. V was shortened by 4 bases and J by 7 bases, with 20 bases between the two germline ends. This CDR3 is 16 amino acids long.

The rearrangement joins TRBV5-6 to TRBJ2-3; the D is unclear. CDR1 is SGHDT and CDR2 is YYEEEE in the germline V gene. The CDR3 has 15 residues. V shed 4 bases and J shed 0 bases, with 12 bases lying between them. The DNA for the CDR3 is TGTGCCAGCAGCCAGACACTTACTAGCACAGATACGCAGTATTTT. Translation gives CASSQTLTSTDTQYF.

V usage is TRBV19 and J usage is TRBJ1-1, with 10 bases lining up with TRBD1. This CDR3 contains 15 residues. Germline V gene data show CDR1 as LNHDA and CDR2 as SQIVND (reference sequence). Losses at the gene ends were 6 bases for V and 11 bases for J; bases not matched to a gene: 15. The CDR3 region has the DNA TGTGCCAGTAGCCCTAGACAGGGGGCGAGCATTAGGGCTTTCTTT. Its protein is CASSPRQGASIRAFF.

CDR3 DNA: TGTGCCATCAGCCGGGACAGGTACTACGAGCAGTACTTC. Protein sequence: CAISRDRYYEQYF. The chain is built from TRBV10-3 and TRBJ2-7, with TRBD1 identical over 8 bases. CDR3 length: 13 amino acids. J was trimmed by 3 bases and V by 6 bases; bases with no gene match: 4. Germline V CDR1 and CDR2: ENHRY, SYGVKD.

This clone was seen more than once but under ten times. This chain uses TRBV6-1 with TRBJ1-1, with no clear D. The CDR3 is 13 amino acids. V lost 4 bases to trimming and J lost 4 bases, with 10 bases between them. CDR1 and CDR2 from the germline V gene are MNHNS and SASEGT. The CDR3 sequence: CASSAGMGTEAFF. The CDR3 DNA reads TGTGCCAGCAGTGCGGGGATGGGCACTGAAGCTTTCTTT.

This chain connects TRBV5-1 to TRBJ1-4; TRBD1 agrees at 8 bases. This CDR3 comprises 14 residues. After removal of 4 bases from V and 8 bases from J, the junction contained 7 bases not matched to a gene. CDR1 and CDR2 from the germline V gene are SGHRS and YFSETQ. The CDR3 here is CASSRGQGPEKLFF. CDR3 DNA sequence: TGCGCCAGCAGCCGAGGACAGGGTCCCGAAAAACTGTTTTTT.